Sequencing of this T cell receptor (beta chain) was carried out in a study of HIV-infected children after antiretroviral therapy interruption. Germline V CDR1 and CDR2: SQVTM, ANQGSEA. The CDR3 has 14 amino acids. Trimming took off 0 bases at V and 1 base at J, with 9 bases between the two ends. As to treatment: PENTA 11 planned treatment interruption arm or continuous ART arm. This clonotype showed up many times. Unique molecular identifiers were included in an RNA-based 3' RACE TCR library. Each CDR3 protein gets one entry after TCRdb re-called the 3' RACE reads with MiXCR. The top ten clones hold approximately 5.4% of a sample with about 15,000 distinct CDR3 sequences, 3% to 3.5% of them seen once.

Sample: CD45RA+ CD4+ T cells from PBMCs, taken from a donor given antiretroviral therapy, either interrupted or continuous. Subset here: naive CD4+ CD45RA+ CD45RO- T cells. V gene TRBV29-1 combines with J gene TRBJ1-1, with D unresolved. This clonotype originated in a child aged 2 to 17 with HIV. The CDR3 reads CSVEDKDRNTEAFF. The CDR3 DNA follows: TGCAGCGTTGAAGATAAGGATAGGAACACTGAAGCTTTCTTT.